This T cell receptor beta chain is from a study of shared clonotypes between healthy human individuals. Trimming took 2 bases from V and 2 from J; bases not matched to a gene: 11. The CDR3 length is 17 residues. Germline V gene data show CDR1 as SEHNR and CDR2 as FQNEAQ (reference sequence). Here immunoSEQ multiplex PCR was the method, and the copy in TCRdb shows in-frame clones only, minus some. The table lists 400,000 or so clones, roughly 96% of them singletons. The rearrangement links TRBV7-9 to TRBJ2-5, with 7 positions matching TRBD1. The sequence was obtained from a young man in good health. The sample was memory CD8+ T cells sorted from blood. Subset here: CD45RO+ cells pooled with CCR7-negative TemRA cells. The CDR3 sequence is CASSLSPRDSLQETQYF. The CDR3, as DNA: TGTGCCAGCAGCTTATCCCCCCGGGACAGCTTACAAGAGACCCAGTACTTC.